Reported below is one T cell receptor beta chain. Its antigen is not known. Germline V lookup: CDR1 SGHRS, CDR2 YFSETQ. The V and J ends lost 5 bases and 3 bases, in that order; junction bases with no gene match: 2. The CDR3 is 13 residues long. This sample is part of a study of CD8+ T cells in alopecia areata. Study-level points and caveats: Compared with mice, patients displayed less clear TCR sharing, possibly for HLA-related reasons. In scalp samples, resident alphabeta T cells of normal skin are also sequenced. For lesional scalp, especially alopecia totalis/universalis, clonality was higher than in normal scalp.

TCR sequencing used cDNA made by reverse transcription of extracted RNA. Generated by immunoSEQ multiplex PCR, the TCRdb table keeps only in-frame clones and is missing some. The table lists more than 95,000 clones, 45% to 60% of them singletons, with roughly 8.8% in the top ten. From PBMCs, CD4+ and CD8+ T cells were sorted. Sequences were obtained from CD4+ T cells sorted from blood. The chain couples TRBV5-1 to TRBJ2-5, with TRBD2 identical over 9 bases. The TCR comes from a human donor in good health. In DNA, the CDR3 is TGCGCCAGCAGTCTAGCGGGGAAAGAGACCCAGTACTTC. Translating it yields CASSLAGKETQYF.